This passage covers 18 T cell receptor beta chains from one sample sequenced in a study of cytomegalovirus exposure and HLA in healthy donors. 60 Vbeta and 13 Jbeta primers were used in PCR. Assay used: immunoSEQ multiplex PCR; TCRdb lists only in-frame clones, some missing. The sample includes more than 95,000 clones, around 75% of them seen just once. The sample taken for sequencing was PBMCs. Every receptor here comes from a man aged 25-40 years in good health and CMV-seropositive.

The chain joins TRBV12-5 to TRBJ1-2, with 8 bases fitting TRBD1. Per germline, CDR1 LGHNT and CDR2 FRNRAP. The CDR3 extends over 13 amino acids. With 4 bases clipped from V and 10 bases from J, the junction kept 8 bases outside the gene matches. The CDR3 nucleotides are TGTGCTAGTGGTTACGGGGGACAGGCAGCCTACACCTTC. Translating gives CASGYGGQAAYTF.

This chain links TRBV28 with TRBJ1-4; perhaps TRBD1 as D (5 bases). Germline V lookup: CDR1 MDHEN, CDR2 SYDVKM. The CDR3 has 13 residues. Trimming stripped 8 bases from V and 3 bases from J, with 10 bases between. For the CDR3, the DNA is TGTGCCAGCCGAGACAGCCCTAATGAAAAACTGTTTTTT. Protein product: CASRDSPNEKLFF.

This chain links TRBV9 with TRBJ1-5; perhaps TRBD1 as D (5 bases). CDR1 is SGDLS and CDR2 is YYNGEE in the germline V gene. The ends were cut back, 0 bases at V and 5 bases at J, with 9 bases in the middle. The CDR3 is 14 amino acids. DNA for the CDR3: TGTGCCAGCAGCGTAGCAGGAGGGGATCAGCCCCAGCATTTT. Amino acids: CASSVAGGDQPQHF.

This clone has a single count. The chain couples TRBV27 to TRBJ2-7; D is possibly TRBD1 (6 bases). The germline V gene has CDR1 MNHEY and CDR2 SMNVEV (reference sequence). The CDR3 runs to 16 residues. Trimming removed 3 bases at V and 0 bases at J, with 15 bases between. The CDR3 nucleotides read TGTGCCAGCAGTTTCAGATCCGGGACAACCTCCTACGAGCAGTACTTC. It is translated as CASSFRSGTTSYEQYF.

V is TRBV2 and J is TRBJ2-3; 15 bases align to TRBD2. The CDR3 runs 20 residues. With V trimmed by 3 bases and J by 5 bases, 15 bases remained unmatched. The V gene's germline CDR1 is SNHLY and CDR2 FYNNEI. CDR3 nucleotides: TGTGCCAGCAGTGACACGTACGGACTAGCGGGGGGGATGGTTGGAGATACGCAGTATTTT. It is translated as CASSDTYGLAGGMVGDTQYF.

There are a few counts of this clone. This chain connects TRBV4-2 to TRBJ1-4; D unresolved. In germline, CDR1 is LGHNA, CDR2 YNFKEQ. CDR3 length: 16 amino acids. Trimming shortened V by 4 bases and J by 6 bases, and 18 bases separated the two germline ends. The CDR3: CASSPRGGMDDEKLFF. DNA for the CDR3: TGTGCCAGCAGCCCCCGGGGAGGAATGGACGATGAAAAACTGTTTTTT.

This clone is a singleton in its sample. The chain couples TRBV5-1 to TRBJ2-7, with 9 bases aligning to TRBD2. The CDR3 extends over 16 amino acids. V was pared by 4 bases and J by 4 bases, with 12 bases of the junction left unmatched. Germline V gives CDR1 SGHRS, CDR2 YFSETQ. The CDR3 sequence is CASSLLIAGDRYEQYF. For the CDR3, the DNA is TGCGCCAGCAGCCTACTAATAGCGGGGGATCGATACGAGCAGTACTTC.

This clone was detected only once. For the CDR3, the DNA is TGTGCCAGCAGTGAAGCAGAGAGCCTCTATGGCTACACCTTC. It translates to CASSEAESLYGYTF. This rearrangement joins TRBV6-1 to TRBJ1-2; D remains unclear. The CDR3 is made up of 14 amino acids. Germline CDR1 MNHNS, CDR2 SASEGT. Trimming cost V 0 bases and J 4 bases, with 9 bases left between them.

The chain employs TRBV5-1 and TRBJ1-1; 7 bases align to TRBD1. Germline loops: CDR1 SGHRS, CDR2 YFSETQ. J gave up 1 base and V 3 bases, and 6 bases lay outside the gene matches. CDR3 length: 15 amino acids. In nucleotides, the CDR3 is TGCGCCAGCAGCTCGGGGACAGTGGAGAACACTGAAGCTTTCTTT. It specifies CASSSGTVENTEAFF.

A few counts support this clone. The rearrangement links TRBV4-1 to TRBJ2-1, with TRBD1 as a possible D gene (6 bases). Germline V CDR1 and CDR2: MGHRA, YSYEKL. Trimming stripped 4 bases from V and 0 bases from J, with 10 bases between. The CDR3 length is 15 residues. This chain's CDR3 is CASSPTGFSYNEQFF. The CDR3, as DNA: TGCGCCAGCAGCCCCACAGGGTTCTCCTACAATGAGCAGTTCTTC.

The V call is TRBV27, the J call TRBJ1-1; D is possibly TRBD1 (5 bases). Germline V gene data show CDR1 as MNHEY and CDR2 as SMNVEV (reference sequence). Trimming cost V 6 bases and J 5 bases, with 22 bases left between them. The CDR3 runs 16 residues. The CDR3 loop is CASSPPRGAGGTEAFF. The CDR3 nucleotides read TGTGCCAGCAGCCCCCCACGAGGGGCGGGAGGAACTGAAGCTTTCTTT.

The chain has TRBV6-1 and TRBJ1-4, with 10 bases lining up with TRBD1. The V and J ends lost 3 bases and 8 bases, in that order; junction bases with no gene match: 6. Germline V gives CDR1 MNHNS, CDR2 SASEGT. This CDR3 has 15 residues. CDR3 nucleotide sequence: TGTGCCAGCAGTGACGGACAGGGGGGTAGCGAAAAACTGTTTTTT. This gives the protein CASSDGQGGSEKLFF.

The V call is TRBV6-1, the J call TRBJ1-3; 7 bases are shared with TRBD1. The ends lost 6 bases at V and 4 bases at J; junction bases unmatched: 9. The CDR3 covers 15 residues. Per germline, CDR1 MNHNS and CDR2 SASEGT. In DNA form, the CDR3 reads TGTGCCAGCAGCTTAACAGGGGCCGGGGGAAACACCATATATTTT. As protein: CASSLTGAGGNTIYF.

The sample holds a few counts of this clone. The V and J genes are TRBV4-1 and TRBJ2-1, with 12 bases fitting TRBD1. Per germline, CDR1 MGHRA and CDR2 YSYEKL. The CDR3 loop spans 16 amino acids. J lost 8 bases, V lost 2 bases, and 7 bases had no gene match. The CDR3 region is CASSQFWDRGRDEQFF. As DNA, the CDR3 is TGCGCCAGCAGCCAATTTTGGGACAGGGGGCGAGATGAGCAGTTCTTC.

The chain combines TRBV19 with TRBJ2-1, with 13 bases lining up with TRBD2. V was clipped by 4 bases and J by 0 bases; unmatched bases: 9. The CDR3 is 19 amino acids. Per the germline V gene, CDR1 is LNHDA and CDR2 is SQIVND (reference sequence). The DNA of the CDR3 is TGTGCCAGTAGTAGAAGACTAGCGGGGGGTCCTAGCTCCTACAATGAGCAGTTCTTC. Amino acid sequence: CASSRRLAGGPSSYNEQFF.

The chain uses TRBV10-3 and TRBJ2-2; D is uncertain. V was trimmed by 6 bases and J by 2 bases, leaving 7 bases between them. The CDR3 consists of 13 residues. The germline V gene has CDR1 ENHRY and CDR2 SYGVKD. CDR3 residues: CAISQVNTGELFF. The CDR3, as DNA: TGTGCCATCAGCCAGGTTAACACCGGGGAGCTGTTTTTT.

This clone was seen a few times. A read error may produce the germline difference seen at one junction end. This CDR3 is also generated by other DNA sequences in the sample. The chain joins TRBV2 to TRBJ1-6; weak D call: TRBD1 (6 bases). Germline lookup yields CDR1 SNHLY and CDR2 FYNNEI. The CDR3 extends over 15 amino acids. The CDR3 DNA reads as TGTGCCAGCACCCCAGGGGTTAGAGTAAATTCCCCCCTCCACTTT. Its translation: CASTPGVRVNSPLHF.

The chain employs TRBV4-3 and TRBJ1-2, with no clear D. Germline values: CDR1 LGHNA, CDR2 YSLEER. V shed 0 bases and J shed 8 bases, with 10 bases lying between them. This CDR3 is 13 amino acids long. The CDR3 region is CASSQEARGGYTF. CDR3 DNA: TGCGCCAGCAGCCAAGAAGCGCGGGGAGGCTACACCTTC.